This TCR beta chain originates from a study of T cell responses to AZD1222 COVID-19 vaccine. The CDR3 consists of 16 residues. V lost 6 bases and J lost 2, with 18 bases in between. The germline gives CDR1 MDHEN, CDR2 SYDVKM. Overall study findings and caveats: Nearly half of spike-specific TCRs reportedly target unmutated variant regions. Across the whole spike, CD4 TCRs peaked at regions 160-218 and 743-854.

As for this clone: Its specificity is not known.

TCRdb's copy holds only in-frame clones and misses some; the assay was immunoSEQ multiplex PCR. The sample contains around 110,000 clones, under 95% of which appear only once. The chain links TRBV28 to TRBJ2-3; perhaps TRBD2 as D (5 bases). The sequence was collected from an adult who received the AZD1222 COVID-19 vaccine. The input for sequencing was peripheral blood, taken 28 days after the second AZD1222 dose. The CDR3 coding sequence is TGTGCCAGCAGCCCTGGGGTCTGGGGAGCCACAGATACGCAGTATTTT. As protein: CASSPGVWGATDTQYF.